These 29 T cell receptor beta chains share one sample of origin, sequenced in a study of cytomegalovirus exposure and HLA in healthy donors. Use of 60 Vbeta and 13 Jbeta primers characterized the PCR. Produced via immunoSEQ multiplex PCR; TCRdb's table is partial and in-frame only. The top ten hold 2.1% of the sample, which has about 150,000 clones, 70% to 85% seen once. The sequenced sample was PBMCs. These receptors all come from a man younger than 40 in good health and CMV-seronegative.

The chain links TRBV10-3 to TRBJ1-2; TRBD1 matches at 7 bases. Trimming at V came to 3 bases and at J to 4 bases, leaving 5 bases not matched to a gene. This CDR3 has 14 residues. Per the germline V gene, CDR1 is ENHRY and CDR2 is SYGVKD. CDR3 nucleotide sequence: TGTGCCATCAGTGAAGGGGACAGAATCTATGGCTACACCTTC. Its protein product is CAISEGDRIYGYTF.

J is TRBJ2-1 and V is TRBV7-7; 11 bases line up with TRBD1. This CDR3 is built from 14 residues. Germline V CDR1 and CDR2: SSHAT, FNYEAQ (reference sequence). V lost 1 base and J lost 9; bases outside the gene matches: 2. Written as DNA, the CDR3 is TGTGCCAGCAGCTTAGGGACAGGGGGCGGTGAGCAGTTCTTC. Amino acids: CASSLGTGGGEQFF.

This clone has a handful of counts. The gene calls are TRBV7-8 and TRBJ2-1; possible D gene TRBD2, 5 bases. Looked up from germline, CDR1 is SGHVS and CDR2 is FQNEAQ. V was trimmed by 6 bases and J by 9 bases, leaving 12 bases between them. There are 12 residues in the CDR3. The CDR3 here is CASRSRGSEQFF. CDR3 in DNA: TGTGCCAGCAGGTCCCGGGGTTCTGAGCAGTTCTTC.

This chain uses TRBV5-6 with TRBJ2-1; 9 nucleotides match TRBD2. After removal of 5 bases from V and 1 base from J, the junction contained 4 bases not matched to a gene. In germline, CDR1 is SGHDT, CDR2 YYEEEE. CDR3 length: 15 residues. CDR3 sequence reads: CASRRLAVSYNEQFF. Here the CDR3 DNA reads TGTGCCAGCAGGAGACTAGCGGTTTCCTACAATGAGCAGTTCTTC.

This clone was recorded a few times. The J gene is TRBJ1-1, the V gene TRBV7-9; no reliable D call. Trimming removed 5 bases from V and 1 base from J, with 17 bases in between. The CDR3 covers 16 residues. From germline, CDR1 is SEHNR and CDR2 FQNEAQ (reference sequence). The CDR3 region is CASSTSEVGANTEAFF. CDR3 in DNA: TGTGCCAGCAGCACATCGGAGGTAGGAGCGAACACTGAAGCTTTCTTT.

The chain is built from TRBV7-2 and TRBJ2-1, with TRBD2 matching over 13 bases. With 2 bases clipped from V and 4 bases from J, the junction kept 8 bases outside the gene matches. From germline, CDR1 is SGHTA and CDR2 FQGNSA. This CDR3 has 18 residues. CDR3 sequence: CASSLRGTSGGAYNEQFF. CDR3 bases: TGTGCCAGCAGCTTAAGGGGAACTAGCGGGGGGGCGTACAATGAGCAGTTCTTC.

The V and J genes are TRBV4-2 and TRBJ2-1; D gene unclear. In germline, CDR1 is LGHNA, CDR2 YNFKEQ. Trimming stripped 0 bases from V and 4 bases from J, with 13 bases between. This CDR3 comprises 16 residues. The CDR3 loop is CASSQERTYGYNEQFF. In nucleotides, the CDR3 is TGTGCCAGCAGCCAAGAGAGAACTTACGGGTACAATGAGCAGTTCTTC.

This clone was found a few times. The chain recombines TRBV7-8 with TRBJ2-5; D might be TRBD1 (5 bases). Germline CDR1 SGHVS, CDR2 FQNEAQ. V was cut by 6 bases and J by 0 bases, with 17 bases left in between. The CDR3 has 16 residues. CDR3 DNA: TGTGCCAGCAGTTTGCAGGGAAGCGTCGACCAAGAGACCCAGTACTTC. Translated, it gives CASSLQGSVDQETQYF.

This chain connects TRBV9 to TRBJ2-5; D may be TRBD1 (5 bases). The CDR3 is 14 amino acids. The ends were cut back, 6 bases at V and 2 bases at J, with 14 bases in the middle. Germline CDR1 is SGDLS and CDR2 is YYNGEE. The CDR3 loop reads CASNSGQGQETQYF. The CDR3 DNA follows: TGTGCCAGCAATTCTGGACAAGGACAAGAGACCCAGTACTTC.

The chain couples TRBV27 to TRBJ2-2; 10 bases map to TRBD2. With V trimmed by 6 bases and J by 5 bases, 6 bases remained unmatched. Germline-derived CDR1 and CDR2 are MNHEY and SMNVEV (reference sequence). The CDR3 is made up of 15 amino acids. The CDR3 DNA sequence: TGTGCCAGCAGGGCTAGCGGGGGATGGACCGGGGAGCTGTTTTTT. Its translation: CASRASGGWTGELFF.

The gene calls are TRBV28 and TRBJ2-7; TRBD1 agrees at 9 bases. CDR1 is MDHEN, CDR2 SYDVKM, per germline. The CDR3 covers 14 residues. The V and J ends lost 6 bases and 1 base, in that order; junction bases with no gene match: 4. CDR3 DNA: TGTGCCAGCAGACCGACAGGGGGATCCTACGAGCAGTACTTC. It is translated as CASRPTGGSYEQYF.

This rearrangement joins TRBV11-2 to TRBJ2-5, with D uncertain. V lost 6 bases to trimming and J lost 2 bases, with 7 bases between them. The CDR3 runs 12 residues. Per the germline V gene, CDR1 is SGHAT and CDR2 is FQNNGV. CDR3 residues: CASSTNQETQYF. As DNA, the CDR3 is TGTGCCAGCAGTACTAATCAAGAGACCCAGTACTTC.

Only a few counts were recorded for this clone. The rearrangement uses TRBV27 and TRBJ1-1; 8 bases align to TRBD1. The V gene end was trimmed by 5 bases and the J gene end by 11 bases; junction bases not matched to a gene: 10. There are 13 residues in the CDR3. CDR1 is MNHEY and CDR2 is SMNVEV in the germline V gene (reference sequence). CDR3 in amino acids: CASSLSQGATAFF. In nucleotides, the CDR3 is TGTGCCAGCAGTCTTTCTCAGGGGGCGACGGCTTTCTTT.

The V call is TRBV5-6, the J call TRBJ2-3, with D unresolved. Germline loops: CDR1 SGHDT, CDR2 YYEEEE. The CDR3 has 15 amino acids. Deletions cut 4 bases from V and 3 bases from J, with 15 bases between. This CDR3 reads CASSPFRNGTDTQYF. The CDR3 bases are TGTGCCAGCAGCCCCTTTCGGAACGGGACAGATACGCAGTATTTT.

The V and J genes are TRBV7-9 and TRBJ1-6; 10 bases map to TRBD1. With 8 bases clipped from V and 7 bases from J, the junction kept 8 bases outside the gene matches. Germline V gives CDR1 SEHNR, CDR2 FQNEAQ (reference sequence). The CDR3 totals 15 residues. CDR3 sequence: CASGTGAPRNSPLHF. CDR3 bases: TGTGCCAGCGGGACAGGGGCCCCAAGGAATTCACCCCTCCACTTT.

V gene TRBV6-5 combines with J gene TRBJ2-7; a possible D gene is TRBD1 (6 bases). The germline V gene encodes CDR1 MNHEY and CDR2 SVGAGI. This CDR3 contains 13 residues. V was cut by 6 bases and J by 3 bases, with 12 bases left in between. CDR3 coding DNA: TGTGCCAGCAGAGGGACACAAGGCTACGAGCAGTACTTC. This gives the protein CASRGTQGYEQYF.

A few counts support this clone. V usage is TRBV7-2 and J usage is TRBJ1-1; D may be TRBD1 (5 bases). V gave up 5 bases and J gave up 0 bases, with 16 bases separating them. The germline V gene has CDR1 SGHTA and CDR2 FQGNSA. CDR3 length: 16 amino acids. The CDR3 sequence is CASSATDTGMNTEAFF. For the CDR3, the DNA is TGTGCCAGCAGCGCAACCGATACAGGAATGAACACTGAAGCTTTCTTT.

The genes are TRBV7-9 and TRBJ2-5; 7 bases map to TRBD1. There are 15 residues in the CDR3. The junction had 3 bases not matched to a gene; V was cut back by 1 base and J by 1 base. Germline CDR1 reads SEHNR; CDR2 reads FQNEAQ (reference sequence). CDR3 loop: CASSLVKGAQETQYF. The CDR3 DNA reads as TGTGCCAGCAGCTTAGTGAAGGGGGCCCAAGAGACCCAGTACTTC.

This clone was seen only a few times. The chain uses TRBV28 and TRBJ2-1; weak D call: TRBD1 (6 bases). This CDR3 region has 13 residues. CDR1 is MDHEN, CDR2 SYDVKM, per germline. The germline V and J ends were trimmed by 2 bases and 10 bases, with 12 bases remaining between them. The CDR3 spells CASSLLIQGEQFF. Written as DNA, the CDR3 is TGTGCCAGCAGTTTACTAATACAGGGCGAGCAGTTCTTC.

The chain carries TRBV28 and TRBJ2-7; a weak D match, TRBD2 (5 bases). The CDR3 consists of 15 residues. Trimming left V 3 bases short and J 4 bases short, with 16 bases between. Germline V gives CDR1 MDHEN, CDR2 SYDVKM. CDR3 nucleotides: TGTGCCAGCAGTTTTTACCAGCGGAACATTTACGAGCAGTACTTC. Amino acid sequence: CASSFYQRNIYEQYF. Full variable domain (outside the CDR3, taken from reference TRBV28 and TRBJ2-7): DVKVTQSSRYLVKRTGEKVFLECVQDMDHENMFWYRQDPGLGLRLIYFSYDVKMKEKGDIPEGYSVSREKKERFSLILESASTNQTSMYLCASSFYQRNIYEQYFGPGTRLTVT.

V usage is TRBV28 and J usage is TRBJ2-2; no clear D. Trimming stripped 3 bases from V and 0 bases from J, with 8 bases between. Germline V CDR1 and CDR2: MDHEN, SYDVKM. CDR3 size: 15 residues. The CDR3 nucleotides read TGTGCCAGCAGTTTCACGGTCCCGAACACCGGGGAGCTGTTTTTT. Protein: CASSFTVPNTGELFF.

CDR3: CASSVDGHYTEAFF. The CDR3 DNA is TGTGCCAGCAGCGTCGACGGACACTACACTGAAGCTTTCTTT. V usage is TRBV7-8 and J usage is TRBJ1-1, with a weak D call TRBD1 (5 bases). The ends were cut back, 5 bases at V and 3 bases at J, with 13 bases in the middle. The CDR3 totals 14 residues. Germline-derived CDR1 and CDR2 are SGHVS and FQNEAQ.

The J gene is TRBJ2-1, the V gene TRBV7-9; the D gene is possibly TRBD1 (6 bases). Germline V gene sequence: CDR1 SEHNR, CDR2 FQNEAQ (reference sequence). V lost 1 base, J lost 0 bases, and 10 bases lay in between. This CDR3 contains 16 residues. The CDR3 nucleotides read TGTGCCAGCAGCTTAGTAGAGGGGGTCTCCTACAATGAGCAGTTCTTC. Translating gives CASSLVEGVSYNEQFF. The whole variable domain, remainder taken from reference TRBV7-9 and TRBJ2-1, is DTGVSQNPRHKITKRGQNVTFRCDPISEHNRLYWYRQTLGQGPEFLTYFQNEAQLEKSRLLSDRFSAERPKGSFSTLEIQRTEQGDSAMYLCASSLVEGVSYNEQFFGPGTRLTVL.

The chain joins TRBV7-9 to TRBJ2-7; a weak D match, TRBD1 (7 bases). V lost 2 bases and J lost 4, with 9 bases in between. CDR1 and CDR2 (germline): SEHNR, FQNEAQ (reference sequence). The CDR3 spans 13 residues. This CDR3 is CASSLSGGYEQYF. The CDR3 bases are TGTGCCAGCAGCTTATCAGGGGGGTACGAGCAGTACTTC.

This clone has a handful of counts. The chain carries TRBV7-2 and TRBJ1-2; D perhaps matches TRBD1 (5 bases). The CDR3 sequence is 16 residues long. Per germline, CDR1 SGHTA and CDR2 FQGNSA. The V and J ends lost 7 bases and 8 bases respectively, with 26 bases between them. CDR3 sequence reads: CASTNQRPGQGGGYTF. CDR3 sequence (DNA): TGTGCCAGCACCAACCAACGGCCGGGGCAGGGAGGGGGCTACACCTTC.

This chain uses TRBV7-9 with TRBJ1-4, with 7 bases fitting TRBD1. The CDR3 has 16 amino acids. Per the germline V gene, CDR1 is SEHNR and CDR2 is FQNEAQ (reference sequence). Trimming took 3 bases from V and 4 from J; bases not matched to a gene: 8. The CDR3 region has the DNA TGTGCCAGCAGCTTCACCACAGGGGAGGATAATGAAAAACTGTTTTTT. Protein sequence: CASSFTTGEDNEKLFF.

This sequence joins TRBV5-6 and TRBJ2-3, with 8 positions matching TRBD1. The V segment lost 5 bases and the J segment 0 bases; nucleotides outside the gene matches: 5. The CDR3 spans 15 residues. Germline loops: CDR1 SGHDT, CDR2 YYEEEE. The CDR3 DNA is TGTGCCAGCAGTCCCCAGGGGGCTAGCACAGATACGCAGTATTTT. It specifies CASSPQGASTDTQYF.

This chain connects TRBV5-1 to TRBJ2-3; TRBD2 matches at 12 bases. In germline, CDR1 is SGHRS, CDR2 YFSETQ. The CDR3 extends over 15 amino acids. V dropped 3 bases and J dropped 6; count of bases not matched to a gene: 5. The CDR3 bases are TGCGCCAGCAGCTCTAGCGGGGGGGATGGTGATACGCAGTATTTT. Residues: CASSSSGGDGDTQYF.

J is TRBJ1-2 and V is TRBV5-4; 7 bases fit TRBD1. The length of the CDR3 is 12 residues. The V gene's germline CDR1 is SGHNT and CDR2 YYREEE (reference sequence). The V segment lost 4 bases and the J segment 5 bases; nucleotides outside the gene matches: 2. The DNA for the CDR3 is TGTGCCAGCAGCCCGGACAGGTATGGCTACACCTTC. Translating gives CASSPDRYGYTF.